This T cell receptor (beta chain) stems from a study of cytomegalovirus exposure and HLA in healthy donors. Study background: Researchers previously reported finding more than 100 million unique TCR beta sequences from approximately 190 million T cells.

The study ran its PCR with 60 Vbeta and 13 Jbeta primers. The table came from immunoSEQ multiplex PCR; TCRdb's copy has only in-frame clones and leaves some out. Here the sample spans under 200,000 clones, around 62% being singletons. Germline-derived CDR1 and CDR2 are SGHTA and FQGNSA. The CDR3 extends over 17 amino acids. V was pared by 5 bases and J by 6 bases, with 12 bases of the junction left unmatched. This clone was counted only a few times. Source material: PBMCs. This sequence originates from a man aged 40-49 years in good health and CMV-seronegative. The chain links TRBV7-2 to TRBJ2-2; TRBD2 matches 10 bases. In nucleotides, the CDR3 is TGTGCCAGCAGCCCCACCCCCGCTAGCGGGGGACCCGGGGAGCTGTTTTTT. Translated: CASSPTPASGGPGELFF.